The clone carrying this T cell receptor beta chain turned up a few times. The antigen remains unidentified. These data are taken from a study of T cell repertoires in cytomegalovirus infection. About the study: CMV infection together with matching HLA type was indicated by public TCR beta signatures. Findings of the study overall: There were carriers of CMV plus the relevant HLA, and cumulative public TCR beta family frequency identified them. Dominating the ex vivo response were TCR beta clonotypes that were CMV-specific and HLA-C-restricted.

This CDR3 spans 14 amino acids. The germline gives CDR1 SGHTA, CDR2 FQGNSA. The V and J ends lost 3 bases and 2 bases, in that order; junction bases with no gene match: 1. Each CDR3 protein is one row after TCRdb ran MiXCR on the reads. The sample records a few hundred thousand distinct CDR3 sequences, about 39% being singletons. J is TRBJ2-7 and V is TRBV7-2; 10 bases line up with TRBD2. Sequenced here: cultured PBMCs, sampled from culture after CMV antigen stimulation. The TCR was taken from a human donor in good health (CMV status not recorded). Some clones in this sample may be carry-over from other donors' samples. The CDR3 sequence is CASSFSGRPYEQYF. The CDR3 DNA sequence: TGTGCCAGCAGCTTTAGCGGGAGGCCCTACGAGCAGTACTTC.